The rows below give T cell receptor beta chains drawn from one sample of a study of regulatory T cells in long-lasting Graves disease. One entry per CDR3 protein results from TCRdb running MiXCR on the multiplex PCR reads. The data show around 400,000 distinct CDR3 sequences, with approximately 15% seen just once and about 7.6% held by the top ten. This sample was also put to use in a study of T cells in Graves' hyperthyroidism and ophthalmopathy.

The sequenced sample was peripheral blood mononuclear cells (PBMCs), obtained at new diagnosis, from a patient treated with antithyroid drugs. All receptors derive from a woman in her 40s with Graves disease. CDR3s include the opening cysteine and the closing phenylalanine or tryptophan. The D gene is left open where the match is weak. Some rows mark clone size as missing; the rest say once, few, many or name a class of expanded clone.

D,size,J,V,DNA,CDR3
-,many,TRBJ2-1,TRBV18,TGTGCCAGCTCATCCGGACTCGAGCAGTTCTTC,CASSSGLEQFF
-,many,TRBJ2-1,TRBV7-9,TGTGCCAGCAGCTCCACGGTGGGCGGGACCTACAATGAGCAGTTCTTC,CASSSTVGGTYNEQFF
TRBD2,many,TRBJ2-3,TRBV7-8,TGTGCCAGCAGCTTAGAGTGGGAGGGTAGCACAGATACGCAGTATTTT,CASSLEWEGSTDTQYF
-,few,TRBJ2-1,TRBV2,TGTGCCAGCCGAACCGAGGCCGGGATCAATGAGCAGTTCTTC,CASRTEAGINEQFF
TRBD2,many,TRBJ2-1,TRBV7-9,TGTGCCAGCAGCCCAGCGCTAGCGGGAGATTTCGAGCAGTTCTTC,CASSPALAGDFEQFF
-,many,TRBJ2-4,TRBV2,TGTGCCAGCATTGAGGGGGATCGGAACATTCAGTACTTC,CASIEGDRNIQYF
-,many,TRBJ1-6,TRBV7-6,TGTGCCAGCAGCTTTGGACACCTTATTACAGAGGATTCACCCCTCCACTTT,CASSFGHLITEDSPLHF
TRBD2,many,TRBJ2-2,TRBV28,TGTGCCAGCAGTTTATGGTCACCTAGCGGTAACACCGGGGAGCTGTTTTTT,CASSLWSPSGNTGELFF
TRBD1,many,TRBJ2-2,TRBV29-1,TGCAGCGTTGAAGGCAGGGGGCAGAACACCGGGGAGCTGTTTTTT,CSVEGRGQNTGELFF
TRBD2,-,TRBJ2-1,TRBV11-3,TGTGCCAGCAGCATGACTAGCGGGTCTTACAATGAGCAGTTCTTC,CASSMTSGSYNEQFF
TRBD2,many,TRBJ2-7,TRBV12-3/TRBV12-4,TGTGCCAGCAGTTCTAGCGGGAGTGTCTACGAGCAGTACTTC,CASSSSGSVYEQYF
-,-,TRBJ2-1,TRBV20-1,TGCAGTGCTAGAGAGGGCGGAGGACACAATGAGCAGTTCTTC,CSAREGGGHNEQFF
-,-,TRBJ2-5,TRBV20-1,TGCAGTGCTAAGAGGGGGGCGGGGCAAGAGACCCAGTACTTC,CSAKRGAGQETQYF
-,few,TRBJ2-3,TRBV20-1,TGCAGTGCTCTGCGTAGCGGCACAGATACGCAGTATTTT,CSALRSGTDTQYF
TRBD1,many,TRBJ2-7,TRBV19,TGTGCCAGTAGTATCTCCGGGACAGGGAACGAGCAGTACTTC,CASSISGTGNEQYF
-,many,TRBJ2-1,TRBV28,TGTGCCAGCAGTTTGCCTTTCCAGGGAGTTGAGCAGTTCTTC,CASSLPFQGVEQFF
TRBD2,many,TRBJ2-3,TRBV11-3,TGTGCCAGCAGCCCGGGACTAGCGGAAGATACGCAGTATTTT,CASSPGLAEDTQYF
TRBD2,many,TRBJ2-1,TRBV12-3/TRBV12-4,TGTGCCAGCAGCTCCGGGACTAGCGGGAACAATGAGCAGTTCTTC,CASSSGTSGNNEQFF
TRBD1,many,TRBJ1-4,TRBV28,TGTGCCAGCAGCCTCGGACAGGGTGAACTGTTTTTT,CASSLGQGELFF
-,many,TRBJ1-2,TRBV6-1,TGTGCCAGCAGTGGCCCCGGGTCCCAATCCTCCGTCGCTAACTATGGCTACACCTTC,CASSGPGSQSSVANYGYTF